This TCR beta chain emerged from a study of T cell responses to AZD1222 COVID-19 vaccine. Study-level points and caveats: Clonal diversity was possibly underestimated, and white British individuals and females predominated among donors. Spike-specific TCR breadth and depth both grew after two AZD1222 doses. Without day 14 samples, only post-peak T cell repertoires were studied. Researchers report vaccine-associated CD4 TCRs spanning spike, with dominance at 160-218 and 743-854.

V was cut by 6 bases and J by 2 bases, with 7 bases left in between. CDR3 size: 12 residues. For this clone: The antigen remains undetermined.

The repertoire was sequenced with immunoSEQ multiplex PCR; TCRdb's copy has only in-frame clones and lacks some. The sample holds roughly 85,000 clones, approximately 87% seen once. Specimen: peripheral blood, collected on day 0 of AZD1222 vaccination. The V and J genes are TRBV23-1 and TRBJ1-2, with D hard to call. TRBV23-1 is assigned to the ORF class and has an uncertain function. The origin of this receptor is an adult in good health. In DNA form, the CDR3 reads TGCGCCAGCAGGGGTGGAAACTATGGCTACACCTTC. Translation gives CASRGGNYGYTF.